The 7 T cell receptor beta chains reported below all come from one sample, sequenced in a study of blood T cell repertoires in COVID-19. Sequenced by immunoSEQ multiplex PCR; TCRdb stores in-frame clones only, minus some. The repertoire holds 90,000 to 120,000 clones, with about 91% as singletons. What was sequenced was peripheral blood. These receptor sequences come from a man in his forties or fifties with active or convalescent COVID-19.

This chain connects TRBV2 to TRBJ2-1; tentatively, D is TRBD2 (5 bases). The V gene lost 5 bases and the J gene lost 0 bases, with 8 bases spanning the gap. CDR1 and CDR2 from the germline V gene are SNHLY and FYNNEI. This CDR3 spans 14 amino acids. The DNA for the CDR3 is TGTGCCAGCAGTTGGGAGAGCTCCTACAATGAGCAGTTCTTC. This sequence encodes CASSWESSYNEQFF.

The chain employs TRBV11-3 and TRBJ2-3; 7 bases align to TRBD1. The CDR3 totals 16 residues. Germline assignment: CDR1 SGHNT and CDR2 YENEEA. V was pared by 5 bases and J by 1 base, with 9 bases of the junction left unmatched. For the CDR3, the DNA is TGTGCCAGCAGCGCACGACAGGGATGGGGCACAGATACGCAGTATTTT. It is translated as CASSARQGWGTDTQYF.

The CDR3 spells CASRDTGYNEQFF. The CDR3 DNA sequence: TGTGCCAGCAGAGACACCGGCTACAATGAGCAGTTCTTC. The chain links TRBV28 to TRBJ2-1, with no clear D. CDR1 MDHEN and CDR2 SYDVKM come from the germline V gene. V lost 6 bases and J lost 3, with 9 bases in between. This CDR3 contains 13 residues. Full variable domain (outside the CDR3, taken from reference TRBV28 and TRBJ2-1): DVKVTQSSRYLVKRTGEKVFLECVQDMDHENMFWYRQDPGLGLRLIYFSYDVKMKEKGDIPEGYSVSREKKERFSLILESASTNQTSMYLCASRDTGYNEQFFGPGTRLTVL.

The DNA of the CDR3 is TGTGCCAGCAGAACCCTCGAGGGGGCTACAGATACGCAGTATTTT. It is translated as CASRTLEGATDTQYF. J is TRBJ2-3 and V is TRBV6-5; 7 positions agree with TRBD1. With V trimmed by 6 bases and J by 3 bases, 9 bases remained unmatched. The CDR3 runs 15 residues. Germline V gene sequence: CDR1 MNHEY, CDR2 SVGAGI.

V usage is TRBV27 and J usage is TRBJ2-7; D ambiguous. The CDR3 is 14 residues long. Looked up from germline, CDR1 is MNHEY and CDR2 is SMNVEV (reference sequence). Trimming pared 3 bases from V and 4 bases from J, leaving 13 bases between. The CDR3 is CASSFSVNGYEQYF. CDR3 nucleotide sequence: TGTGCCAGCAGTTTTTCGGTCAATGGTTACGAGCAGTACTTC.

The rearrangement links TRBV2 to TRBJ1-1; D is undetermined. Germline lookup yields CDR1 SNHLY and CDR2 FYNNEI. Between the trimmed V and J ends, which lost 8 bases and 5 bases, there was a span of 15 bases. CDR3 length: 13 amino acids. CDR3 loop: CASGQEDLTEAFF. The DNA for the CDR3 is TGTGCCAGCGGTCAGGAGGATCTTACTGAAGCTTTCTTT.

V usage is TRBV18 and J usage is TRBJ1-5; D possibly corresponds to TRBD1 (5 bases). The V and J ends lost 2 bases and 5 bases respectively, with 13 bases between them. CDR1 and CDR2 (germline): KGHSH, LQKENI. The CDR3 extends over 15 amino acids. This CDR3 reads CASSPTDSFDQPQHF. CDR3 bases: TGTGCCAGCTCACCAACCGACAGCTTTGATCAGCCCCAGCATTTT.